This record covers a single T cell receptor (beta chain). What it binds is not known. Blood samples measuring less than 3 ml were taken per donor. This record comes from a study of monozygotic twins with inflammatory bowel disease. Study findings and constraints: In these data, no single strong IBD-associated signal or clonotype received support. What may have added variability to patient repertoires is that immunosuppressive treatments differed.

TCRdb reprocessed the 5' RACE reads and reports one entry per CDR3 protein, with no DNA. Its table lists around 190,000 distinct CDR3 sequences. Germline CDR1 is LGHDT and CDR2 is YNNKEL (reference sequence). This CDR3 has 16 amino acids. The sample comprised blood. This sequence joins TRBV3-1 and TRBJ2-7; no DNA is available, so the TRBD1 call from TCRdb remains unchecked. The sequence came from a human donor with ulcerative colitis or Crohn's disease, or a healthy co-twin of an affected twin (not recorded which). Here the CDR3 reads CASSRYQGTGTYEQYF.